A selection of T cell receptor beta chains follows, all from one sample in a study of blood T cell repertoires in COVID-19. Method: immunoSEQ multiplex PCR; TCRdb's copy keeps in-frame clones and lacks some. The profile shows 90,000 to 110,000 clones, 81% of them singletons. What was sequenced was peripheral blood. Source of these receptors: a woman aged 70-85 years with acute or convalescent COVID-19. The CDR3 runs from the conserved cysteine through the conserved F or W. The order of the fields is clone size, V gene, D gene, J gene, CDR3 protein, CDR3 DNA. D genes are given only for firm matches. Part of the rows lack a size; the others show once, few, many or a class for expanded clones.

clone size: -
V gene: TRBV10-3
D gene: -
J gene: TRBJ1-6
CDR3 protein: CAISKSPGENSPLHF
CDR3 DNA: TGTGCCATCAGTAAGTCCCCAGGGGAGAATTCACCCCTCCACTTT

clone size: -
V gene: TRBV19
D gene: -
J gene: TRBJ1-2
CDR3 protein: CASSIARGHGYTF
CDR3 DNA: TGTGCCAGTAGTATTGCCAGGGGTCATGGCTACACCTTC

clone size: -
V gene: TRBV19
D gene: TRBD2
J gene: TRBJ2-1
CDR3 protein: CASSMPRLAGGPTSSYNEQFF
CDR3 DNA: TGTGCCAGTAGTATGCCCCGACTAGCGGGGGGGCCAACTAGCTCCTACAATGAGCAGTTCTTC

clone size: -
V gene: TRBV30
D gene: -
J gene: TRBJ1-1
CDR3 protein: CAWSVLRTSRGAFF
CDR3 DNA: TGTGCCTGGAGTGTACTTAGGACCTCAAGGGGAGCTTTCTTT

clone size: -
V gene: TRBV4-2
D gene: TRBD2
J gene: TRBJ2-1
CDR3 protein: CASSQEGLGNYNEQFF
CDR3 DNA: TGTGCCAGCAGCCAAGAAGGACTAGGCAACTACAATGAGCAGTTCTTC

clone size: -
V gene: TRBV11-3
D gene: -
J gene: TRBJ2-5
CDR3 protein: CASSLGGFGAETQETQYF
CDR3 DNA: TGTGCCAGCAGCTTGGGCGGTTTTGGGGCAGAGACCCAAGAGACCCAGTACTTC

clone size: -
V gene: TRBV3-1/TRBV3-2
D gene: -
J gene: TRBJ2-7
CDR3 protein: CASSQHYEQYF
CDR3 DNA: TGTGCCAGCAGCCAACACTACGAGCAGTACTTC

clone size: -
V gene: TRBV2
D gene: TRBD2
J gene: TRBJ2-3
CDR3 protein: CASKGPYSGRDTQYF
CDR3 DNA: TGTGCCAGCAAAGGCCCGTACAGCGGGAGGGATACGCAGTATTTT

clone size: once
V gene: TRBV9
D gene: TRBD2
J gene: TRBJ2-2
CDR3 protein: CASSSRGGETGELFF
CDR3 DNA: TGTGCCAGCAGCTCCCGGGGGGGCGAAACCGGGGAGCTGTTTTTT

clone size: -
V gene: TRBV5-1
D gene: TRBD2
J gene: TRBJ2-3
CDR3 protein: CASSLNGRRGGTQYF
CDR3 DNA: TGCGCCAGCAGCTTGAACGGGAGACGCGGGGGTACGCAGTATTTT

clone size: -
V gene: TRBV11-2
D gene: TRBD1
J gene: TRBJ2-7
CDR3 protein: CASSRHGTAGTYEQYF
CDR3 DNA: TGTGCCAGCAGCCGACACGGGACAGCCGGAACCTACGAGCAGTACTTC

clone size: -
V gene: TRBV28
D gene: TRBD1
J gene: TRBJ2-7
CDR3 protein: CASSLWGQGGYEQYF
CDR3 DNA: TGTGCCAGCAGTTTATGGGGACAGGGGGGTTACGAGCAGTACTTC

clone size: -
V gene: TRBV7-9
D gene: TRBD2
J gene: TRBJ2-5
CDR3 protein: CASSLDRAGPPPRRGAQYF
CDR3 DNA: TGTGCCAGCAGCTTGGATAGAGCGGGACCGCCCCCCCGGCGAGGGGCCCAGTACTTC

clone size: -
V gene: TRBV2
D gene: TRBD1
J gene: TRBJ2-7
CDR3 protein: CASSDPGQGVHEQYF
CDR3 DNA: TGTGCCAGCAGTGACCCGGGACAGGGGGTCCACGAGCAGTACTTC

clone size: -
V gene: TRBV3-1/TRBV3-2
D gene: -
J gene: TRBJ1-1
CDR3 protein: CASSQGAGGASAFF
CDR3 DNA: TGTGCCAGCAGCCAAGGAGCAGGAGGGGCCTCCGCTTTCTTT

clone size: -
V gene: TRBV5-8
D gene: -
J gene: TRBJ2-4
CDR3 protein: CASSQTSSLARYF
CDR3 DNA: TGTGCCAGCAGCCAGACAAGTTCCCTGGCCCGGTACTTC

clone size: -
V gene: TRBV28
D gene: -
J gene: TRBJ1-2
CDR3 protein: CASSRGGYYGYTF
CDR3 DNA: TGTGCCAGCAGTAGGGGGGGATATTATGGCTACACCTTC

clone size: -
V gene: TRBV21-1
D gene: -
J gene: TRBJ1-1
CDR3 protein: CARNDRGADAPLLNTEAFF
CDR3 DNA: TGTGCCAGAAACGATCGGGGGGCTGACGCCCCCCTTCTGAACACTGAAGCTTTCTTT

clone size: -
V gene: TRBV7-2
D gene: TRBD2
J gene: TRBJ2-3
CDR3 protein: CASSPSRTSGGAGADTQYF
CDR3 DNA: TGTGCCAGCAGCCCTAGCCGGACTAGCGGGGGGGCCGGGGCAGATACGCAGTATTTT

clone size: -
V gene: TRBV19
D gene: -
J gene: TRBJ1-2
CDR3 protein: CASSTTRQVGNYGYTF
CDR3 DNA: TGTGCCAGTAGTACCACCCGGCAGGTCGGAAACTATGGCTACACCTTC

clone size: once
V gene: TRBV19
D gene: TRBD1
J gene: TRBJ1-1
CDR3 protein: CASSVGQPNTEAFF
CDR3 DNA: TGTGCCAGTAGTGTGGGACAGCCAAACACTGAAGCTTTCTTT

clone size: -
V gene: TRBV30
D gene: TRBD1
J gene: TRBJ2-2
CDR3 protein: CAWARKTGGAGELFF
CDR3 DNA: TGTGCCTGGGCCCGCAAGACAGGGGGGGCCGGGGAGCTGTTTTTT

clone size: -
V gene: TRBV19
D gene: TRBD1
J gene: TRBJ1-6
CDR3 protein: CASQQGQNSPLHF
CDR3 DNA: TGTGCCAGCCAACAGGGGCAAAATTCACCCCTCCACTTT

clone size: -
V gene: TRBV5-1
D gene: TRBD2
J gene: TRBJ2-5
CDR3 protein: CASSSLAGVPREPQYF
CDR3 DNA: TGCGCCAGCAGCTCCCTAGCGGGAGTCCCGCGGGAGCCCCAGTACTTC

clone size: -
V gene: TRBV6-5
D gene: TRBD1
J gene: TRBJ1-5
CDR3 protein: CASSGDRGRNQPQHF
CDR3 DNA: TGTGCCAGCAGCGGTGACAGGGGCAGAAATCAGCCCCAGCATTTT

clone size: -
V gene: TRBV29-1
D gene: TRBD2
J gene: TRBJ2-2
CDR3 protein: CSVGPSGTTSTGELFF
CDR3 DNA: TGCAGCGTTGGCCCTAGCGGGACAACGAGCACCGGGGAGCTGTTTTTT

clone size: -
V gene: TRBV10-3
D gene: TRBD1
J gene: TRBJ2-2
CDR3 protein: CAIGTAKDTGELFF
CDR3 DNA: TGTGCCATCGGGACAGCCAAGGACACCGGGGAGCTGTTTTTT

clone size: -
V gene: TRBV10-3
D gene: -
J gene: TRBJ1-3
CDR3 protein: CAISERSALTVNTIYF
CDR3 DNA: TGTGCCATCAGTGAGAGGTCAGCGCTAACGGTTAACACCATATATTTT

clone size: -
V gene: TRBV15
D gene: -
J gene: TRBJ1-2
CDR3 protein: CATSRQGRGHGYTF
CDR3 DNA: TGTGCCACCAGCAGACAGGGAAGGGGCCATGGCTACACCTTC

clone size: -
V gene: TRBV9
D gene: -
J gene: TRBJ1-4
CDR3 protein: CASSAFREGEKLFF
CDR3 DNA: TGTGCCAGCAGCGCCTTCAGGGAAGGCGAAAAACTGTTTTTT

clone size: -
V gene: TRBV12-3/TRBV12-4
D gene: TRBD1
J gene: TRBJ1-3
CDR3 protein: CAMDRGAGNTIYF
CDR3 DNA: TGTGCCATGGACAGGGGAGCTGGAAACACCATATATTTT

clone size: few
V gene: TRBV11-3
D gene: -
J gene: TRBJ2-1
CDR3 protein: CASSLGGGREQFF
CDR3 DNA: TGTGCCAGCAGCTTAGGGGGGGGCAGGGAGCAGTTCTTC

clone size: -
V gene: TRBV4-2
D gene: TRBD2
J gene: TRBJ2-1
CDR3 protein: CASSQVASGASSYNEQFF
CDR3 DNA: TGTGCCAGCAGCCAAGTAGCTAGCGGGGCGAGCTCCTACAATGAGCAGTTCTTC

clone size: -
V gene: TRBV28
D gene: TRBD2
J gene: TRBJ2-7
CDR3 protein: CASSLFHIRTSGGSYEQYF
CDR3 DNA: TGTGCCAGCAGTTTATTCCACATCAGGACTAGCGGGGGCTCCTACGAGCAGTACTTC

clone size: -
V gene: TRBV4-1
D gene: -
J gene: TRBJ2-1
CDR3 protein: CASSPINRALYNEQFF
CDR3 DNA: TGCGCCAGCAGCCCCATCAACAGGGCCCTCTACAATGAGCAGTTCTTC

clone size: -
V gene: TRBV12-5
D gene: -
J gene: TRBJ1-2
CDR3 protein: CASGLQSNYGYTF
CDR3 DNA: TGTGCTAGTGGTTTGCAGTCTAACTATGGCTACACCTTC

clone size: -
V gene: TRBV6-2/TRBV6-3
D gene: -
J gene: TRBJ2-1
CDR3 protein: CASSWDNRKNEQFF
CDR3 DNA: TGTGCCAGCAGTTGGGACAACAGGAAAAATGAGCAGTTCTTC

clone size: -
V gene: TRBV5-4
D gene: TRBD1
J gene: TRBJ1-6
CDR3 protein: CASSSDRGASSSPLHF
CDR3 DNA: TGTGCCAGCAGTTCGGACAGGGGCGCCTCTAGTTCACCCCTCCACTTT

clone size: few
V gene: TRBV4-3
D gene: -
J gene: TRBJ1-5
CDR3 protein: CASSQDRGNQPQHF
CDR3 DNA: TGCGCCAGCAGCCAAGACAGGGGTAATCAGCCCCAGCATTTT

clone size: -
V gene: TRBV6-5
D gene: -
J gene: TRBJ1-6
CDR3 protein: CASLELNSPLHF
CDR3 DNA: TGTGCCAGCCTAGAGCTGAATTCACCCCTCCACTTT

clone size: -
V gene: TRBV28
D gene: -
J gene: TRBJ2-5
CDR3 protein: CASSLLGAQETQYF
CDR3 DNA: TGTGCCAGCAGTTTATTAGGGGCTCAAGAGACCCAGTACTTC

clone size: -
V gene: TRBV28
D gene: -
J gene: TRBJ1-4
CDR3 protein: CASSRGGGNEKLFF
CDR3 DNA: TGTGCCAGCTCGCGAGGGGGGGGTAATGAAAAACTGTTTTTT

clone size: -
V gene: TRBV5-1
D gene: TRBD1
J gene: TRBJ2-7
CDR3 protein: CASSPIGTGDDEQYF
CDR3 DNA: TGCGCCAGCAGCCCGATCGGGACAGGGGACGACGAGCAGTACTTC

clone size: -
V gene: TRBV10-2
D gene: -
J gene: TRBJ2-7
CDR3 protein: CASTGRGSSYEQYF
CDR3 DNA: TGCGCCAGCACGGGCAGGGGAAGCTCCTACGAGCAGTACTTC

clone size: few
V gene: TRBV5-8
D gene: -
J gene: TRBJ2-7
CDR3 protein: CASSLAPEGVSYEQYF
CDR3 DNA: TGTGCCAGCAGCTTGGCCCCGGAAGGGGTCTCCTACGAGCAGTACTTC

clone size: -
V gene: TRBV6-5
D gene: -
J gene: TRBJ1-2
CDR3 protein: CASSPRGIGNYGYTF
CDR3 DNA: TGTGCCAGCAGTCCCCGAGGGATCGGTAACTATGGCTACACCTTC

clone size: -
V gene: TRBV3-1/TRBV3-2
D gene: -
J gene: TRBJ2-7
CDR3 protein: CASNTGEQYF
CDR3 DNA: TGTGCCAGCAACACAGGGGAGCAGTACTTC

clone size: -
V gene: TRBV5-1
D gene: TRBD1
J gene: TRBJ1-1
CDR3 protein: CASSLGTGGNTEAFF
CDR3 DNA: TGCGCCAGCAGCCTAGGGACAGGGGGGAACACTGAAGCTTTCTTT

clone size: few
V gene: TRBV4-3
D gene: TRBD2
J gene: TRBJ2-7
CDR3 protein: CASSEGIIAGVSHEQYF
CDR3 DNA: TGCGCCAGCAGCGAGGGGATAATAGCGGGAGTGTCCCACGAGCAGTACTTC

clone size: -
V gene: TRBV6-5
D gene: -
J gene: TRBJ1-1
CDR3 protein: CASSLDPGTEAFF
CDR3 DNA: TGTGCCAGCAGTTTGGACCCGGGGACTGAAGCTTTCTTT